This T cell receptor beta chain originates from a study of shared clonotypes between healthy human individuals. Study-wide background: CD8 memory received one plate per donor, CD8 naive two, CD4 memory three and CD4 naive three.

The assay was immunoSEQ multiplex PCR, and TCRdb's table has in-frame clones only and misses some. The sample records 2 million to 2.5 million clones, more than 85% being singletons. The sequencing sample was made of naive CD4+ T cells from PBMCs. Subset denoted: CD45RA+ positively selected. This TCR came from a man aged 18 to 35 in good health. Some clones in this sample may be carry-over from other donors' samples.

The DNA of the CDR3 is TGTGCCAGCAGCTTAGCTGGGCAGGTCAATGAGCAGTTCTTC. Protein: CASSLAGQVNEQFF. The gene calls are TRBV11-3 and TRBJ2-1, with no clear D. This CDR3 has 14 amino acids. Per germline, CDR1 SGHNT and CDR2 YENEEA. The V end was cut by 1 base, the J end by 6 bases, with 10 bases between.